Listed here is a single TCR beta chain. The antigen remains unidentified. The CDR3 is made up of 18 amino acids. With 0 bases clipped from V and 3 bases from J, the junction kept 8 bases outside the gene matches. Germline V gives CDR1 MGHRA, CDR2 YSYEKL. This record belongs to a study of OX40 agonist ivuxolimab in advanced cancers. Study-wide findings and caveats: Not determined was the antigen specificity of the expanded peripheral T cells. Fewer expanded clones were found on average in CD4+ than in CD8+ T cells.

The method was immunoSEQ multiplex PCR; TCRdb's version includes in-frame clones alone and lacks a portion of them. The data show 90,000 to 120,000 clones, with 91% seen just once and 1% to 1.5% held by the top ten. The source is an adult with an advanced solid tumor such as melanoma, head and neck, liver or kidney cancer. The starting material was CD4+ or CD8+ T cells sorted from blood, obtained in a trial of the OX40 agonist ivuxolimab. The rearrangement links TRBV4-1 to TRBJ2-3; TRBD2 agrees at 11 bases. CDR3 DNA sequence: TGCGCCAGCAGCCAAGATCCGGTAGCGGGAGGGCGAACAGATACGCAGTATTTT. This encodes CASSQDPVAGGRTDTQYF.